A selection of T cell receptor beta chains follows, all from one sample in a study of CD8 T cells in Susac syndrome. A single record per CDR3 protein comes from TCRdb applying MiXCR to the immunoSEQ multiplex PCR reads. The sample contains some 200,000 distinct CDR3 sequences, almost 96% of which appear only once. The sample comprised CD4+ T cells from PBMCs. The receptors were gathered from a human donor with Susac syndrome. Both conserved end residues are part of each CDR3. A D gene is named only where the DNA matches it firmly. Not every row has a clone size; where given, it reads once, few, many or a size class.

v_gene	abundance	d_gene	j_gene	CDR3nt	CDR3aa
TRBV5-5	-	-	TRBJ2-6	TGTGCCAGCAGCCCATGGGGCGCCAACGTCCTGACTTTC	CASSPWGANVLTF
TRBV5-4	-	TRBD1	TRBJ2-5	TGTGCCAGCAGGCCTCCGGGACAGTACCAAGAGACCCAGTACTTC	CASRPPGQYQETQYF
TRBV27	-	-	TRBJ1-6	TGTGCCAGCAGTTTAAAGGCAGGGCCCAGCTCCTATAATTCACCCCTCCACTTT	CASSLKAGPSSYNSPLHF
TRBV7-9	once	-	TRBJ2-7	TGTGCCAGCAGCCGCTTTTCGAGTAGGGGCTACGAGCAGTACTTC	CASSRFSSRGYEQYF
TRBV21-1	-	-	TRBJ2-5	TGTGCCAGCAGCAAAACAGGGAGCGAAGAAGAGACCCAGTACTTC	CASSKTGSEEETQYF
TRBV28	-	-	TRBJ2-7	TGTGCCAGCAGTGACCCCCCGGGCAGGCAGTACTTC	CASSDPPGRQYF
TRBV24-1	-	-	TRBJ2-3	TGTGCCACCAGTGACCGGGGACACCTTAGCACAGATACGCAGTATTTT	CATSDRGHLSTDTQYF
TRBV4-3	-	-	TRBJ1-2	TGCGCCAGCAGCCAAACGACAGGAGGCGCCAACACCTTC	CASSQTTGGANTF
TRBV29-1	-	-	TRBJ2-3	TGCAGCGTAGGAGACAGGTCCACCGTAGATACGCAGTATTTT	CSVGDRSTVDTQYF
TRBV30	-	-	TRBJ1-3	TGTGCCTGGAGTGTATGGAGAGACTCTGGAAACACCATATATTTT	CAWSVWRDSGNTIYF
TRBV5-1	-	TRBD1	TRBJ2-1	TGCGCCAGCAGCTTCCGGGACAGGGGGCAGAGTGAGCAGTTCTTC	CASSFRDRGQSEQFF
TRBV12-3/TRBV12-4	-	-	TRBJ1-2	TGTGCCAGCAGCACACAGGGAAGACTTGGCTACACCTTC	CASSTQGRLGYTF
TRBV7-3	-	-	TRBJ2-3	TGTGCCAGCAGCTTACGTGGGGCCAGCACAGATACGCAGTATTTT	CASSLRGASTDTQYF
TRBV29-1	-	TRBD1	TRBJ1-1	TGCAGCGCCAAAACAGGGGGCGCCTGGGGGAACACTGAAGCTTTCTTT	CSAKTGGAWGNTEAFF
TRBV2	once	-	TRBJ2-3	TGTGCCAGCAGTGGAGGGACTTTGTATGAGGCGCAGTATTTT	CASSGGTLYEAQYF
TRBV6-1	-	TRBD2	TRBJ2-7	TGTGCCACGAACAGGGACGGAGCGGGGGAAGAGCAGTACTTC	CATNRDGAGEEQYF
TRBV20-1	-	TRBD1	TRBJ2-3	TGCAGTGCCCACGGGGGTTTCTTACAGGGGGCAGATACGCAGTATTTT	CSAHGGFLQGADTQYF
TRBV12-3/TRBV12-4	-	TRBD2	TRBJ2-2	TGTGCCAGCAGTGCCCTAGCGGGGGGAAACACCGGGGAGCTGTTTTTT	CASSALAGGNTGELFF
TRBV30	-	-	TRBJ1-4	TGTGCCTGGTCCGGACCTGCAACTAATGAAAAACTGTTTTTT	CAWSGPATNEKLFF
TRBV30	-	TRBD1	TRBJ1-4	TGTGCCTGGAGTAGGACAGGGAATGAAAAACTGTTTTTT	CAWSRTGNEKLFF
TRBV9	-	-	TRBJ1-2	TGTGCCAGCAGCCCCCGGGAACCTACGGGGGGCTACACCTTC	CASSPREPTGGYTF
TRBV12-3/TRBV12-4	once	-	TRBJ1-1	TGTGCCAGCAGTTCCCGGGGGGGGATCTCGAACACTGAAGCTTTCTTT	CASSSRGGISNTEAFF
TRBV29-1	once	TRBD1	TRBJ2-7	TGCAGCGTTGCTGGACAGGGCTACGAGCAGTACTTC	CSVAGQGYEQYF
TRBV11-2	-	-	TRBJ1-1	TGTGCCAGCAGCTTAACTGGGAGCGTAGCTTTCTTT	CASSLTGSVAFF
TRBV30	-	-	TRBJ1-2	TGTGTCCTGGGGAACGGGAACTGGGATGGCTACACCTTC	CVLGNGNWDGYTF
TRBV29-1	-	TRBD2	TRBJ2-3	TGCAGCGTCGCCGGGCTAGCGGGGGGCACCGATACGCAGTATTTT	CSVAGLAGGTDTQYF
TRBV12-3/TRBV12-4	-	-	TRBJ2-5	TGTGCCAGCGGGGAGACCCAGTACTTC	CASGETQYF
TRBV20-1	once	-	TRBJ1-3	TGCAGTGCTAGAGGAACTAACTCTGGAAACACCATATATTTT	CSARGTNSGNTIYF
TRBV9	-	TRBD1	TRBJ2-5	TGTGCCAGCAGCGAAATGACAGGGCCCGAGACCCAGTACTTC	CASSEMTGPETQYF
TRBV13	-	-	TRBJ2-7	TGTGCCAGCAGCTTAGTTGGCGACACCTACGAGCAGTACTTC	CASSLVGDTYEQYF
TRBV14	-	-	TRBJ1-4	TGTGCCAGCAGCCTACATTACCCCCAGGCGGGTGAAAAACTGTTTTTT	CASSLHYPQAGEKLFF
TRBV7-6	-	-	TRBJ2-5	TGTGCCAGCAGCTTAGCGGGGGGCCCTCCCGATCAAGAGACCCAGTACTTC	CASSLAGGPPDQETQYF
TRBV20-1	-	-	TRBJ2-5	TGCAGTGCCCCGGTTGGGGCGGAGACCCAGTACTTC	CSAPVGAETQYF
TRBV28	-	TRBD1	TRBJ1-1	TGTGCCACTTGTGGACAGGGAAGGAGAACTGAAGCTTTCTTT	CATCGQGRRTEAFF
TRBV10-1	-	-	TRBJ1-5	TGCGCCAGCAGAGGGGAGGAGGAGGATCAGCCCCAGCATTTT	CASRGEEEDQPQHF
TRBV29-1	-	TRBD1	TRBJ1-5	TGCAGCACCGGGGGACAGGGCAATCAGCCCCAGCATTTT	CSTGGQGNQPQHF
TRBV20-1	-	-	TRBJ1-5	TGCAGTGCCCGCCAGGGGACCGGTCAGCCCCAGCATTTT	CSARQGTGQPQHF
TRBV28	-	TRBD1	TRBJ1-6	TGTGCCAGCAGTCCCTCCGGACAGGGGTTGAACTATAATTCACCCCTCCACTTT	CASSPSGQGLNYNSPLHF
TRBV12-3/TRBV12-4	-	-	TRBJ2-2	TGTGCCAGCAGTTGGGCTGGAACCGGGGAGCTGTTTTTT	CASSWAGTGELFF
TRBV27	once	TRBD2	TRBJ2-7	TGTGCCAGCAGGAATCTACTAGCGGGGGATTCCAGAGAGCAGTACTTC	CASRNLLAGDSREQYF
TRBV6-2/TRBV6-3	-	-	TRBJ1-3	TGTGCCAGCACGGAGCTGGCCACCCTTGGAAACACCATATATTTT	CASTELATLGNTIYF
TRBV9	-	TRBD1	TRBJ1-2	TGTGCCAGCAGCGCCGTCGGGACAGGGGGATTGGGCGGCTACACCTTC	CASSAVGTGGLGGYTF
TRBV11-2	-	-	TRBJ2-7	TGTGCCAGCAGCTTAGATGGGCCACAGTACGAGCAGTACTTC	CASSLDGPQYEQYF
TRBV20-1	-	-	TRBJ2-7	TGCAGTGCTGATCGGGACGGAACCTACGAGCAGTACTTC	CSADRDGTYEQYF
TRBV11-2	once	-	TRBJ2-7	TGTGCCAGCAGTTTCATGGGGTTCGAGCAGTACTTC	CASSFMGFEQYF
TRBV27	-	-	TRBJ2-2	TGTGCCAGCAGCCCTCCCTGGTGGGGGGGGCGGTCCGGGGAGCTGTTTTTT	CASSPPWWGGRSGELFF
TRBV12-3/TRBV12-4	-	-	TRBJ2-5	TGTGCCAGCAAGCGGGCCCAGGGCACGGAGACCCAGTACTTC	CASKRAQGTETQYF
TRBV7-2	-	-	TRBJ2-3	TGTGCCAGCAGCTTGGACTACGGAAGCCAGTATTTT	CASSLDYGSQYF
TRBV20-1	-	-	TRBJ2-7	TGCAGTGCTTGGGGACGGACCGAGTACGAGCAGTACTTC	CSAWGRTEYEQYF
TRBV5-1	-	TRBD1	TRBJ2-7	TGCGCCAGCAGCTACCAGGGGGCTCGTTCCTACGAGCAGTACTTC	CASSYQGARSYEQYF
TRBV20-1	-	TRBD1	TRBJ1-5	TGCAGTGCTAGGACAGGGGGCAATCAGCCCCAGCATTTT	CSARTGGNQPQHF